The 27 T cell receptor beta chains below all came from one sample that was sequenced in a study of T cell changes during pregnancy in multiple sclerosis. Assay: immunoSEQ multiplex PCR; the TCRdb copy retains only in-frame clones and omits some. The sample gives tens of thousands of clones, 94% of which show up once; 3.5% to 5% is in the top ten. The sample in question was CD8+ T cells from peripheral blood mononuclear cells, obtained in the first trimester of pregnancy. The receptors were gathered from a female donor with multiple sclerosis, enrolled in a pregnancy study.

The rearrangement joins TRBV6-1 to TRBJ1-1, with a weak D call TRBD1 (5 bases). Germline assignment: CDR1 MNHNS and CDR2 SASEGT. The CDR3 has 13 residues. V was cut by 5 bases and J by 3 bases, with 10 bases left in between. The CDR3 DNA reads TGTGCCAGCAGTCCCCGGACACACACTGAAGCTTTCTTT. Translating it yields CASSPRTHTEAFF.

CDR3 protein: CASSSRRDEQYF. In DNA, the CDR3 is TGTGCCAGCAGCTCCAGGAGGGACGAGCAGTACTTC. V is TRBV27 and J is TRBJ2-7, with D possibly TRBD2 on 6 matching bases. The CDR3 sequence is 12 residues long. Germline CDR1 reads MNHEY; CDR2 reads SMNVEV (reference sequence). Deletions cut 6 bases from V and 5 bases from J, with 11 bases between.

This clone came up once. The chain carries TRBV5-1 and TRBJ2-2, with D perhaps TRBD1 (5 bases). Germline CDR1 reads SGHRS; CDR2 reads YFSETQ. This CDR3 comprises 15 residues. Trimming removed 0 bases from V and 1 base from J, with 7 bases in between. The CDR3 DNA reads TGCGCCAGCAGCTTGGAGGACAAGAACACCGGGGAGCTGTTTTTT. Translation: CASSLEDKNTGELFF.

The chain combines TRBV2 with TRBJ2-3, with 15 bases matching TRBD2. V was clipped by 7 bases and J by 2 bases; unmatched bases: 13. This CDR3 is built from 19 residues. Germline V gene sequence: CDR1 SNHLY, CDR2 FYNNEI. The CDR3 protein is CASIGTSGGKQHDTDTQYF. The CDR3, as DNA: TGTGCCAGCATCGGGACTAGCGGGGGGAAGCAGCACGACACAGATACGCAGTATTTT.

V gene TRBV9 combines with J gene TRBJ2-1; 8 nucleotides agree with TRBD2. V dropped 7 bases and J dropped 2; count of bases not matched to a gene: 8. CDR1 and CDR2 from the germline V gene are SGDLS and YYNGEE. This CDR3 has 15 residues. CDR3 amino acids: CASGEGGRPYNEQFF. DNA of the CDR3: TGTGCCAGCGGGGAAGGCGGGAGGCCCTACAATGAGCAGTTCTTC.

The chain recombines TRBV30 with TRBJ2-1, with 11 bases fitting TRBD2. This CDR3 is 14 amino acids long. Germline trimming cut 8 bases from V and 12 bases from J; bases unmatched to any gene: 15. CDR1 is GTSNPN and CDR2 is SVGIG in the germline V gene (reference sequence). CDR3 nucleotide sequence: TGTGCCGGACTAGCGGGTACCTCCGGGGTTGGGCAGTTCTTC. It is translated as CAGLAGTSGVGQFF.

This chain connects TRBV19 to TRBJ2-7; 8 nucleotides match TRBD2. V was pared by 7 bases and J by 4 bases, with 9 bases of the junction left unmatched. There are 14 residues in the CDR3. Germline loops: CDR1 LNHDA, CDR2 SQIVND (reference sequence). Here the CDR3 reads CASTGRAGGYEQYF. The CDR3 bases are TGTGCCAGTACCGGAAGGGCGGGAGGATACGAGCAGTACTTC.

The J gene is TRBJ2-7, the V gene TRBV27; maybe TRBD2 (7 bases). This CDR3 contains 14 residues. Germline V gives CDR1 MNHEY, CDR2 SMNVEV (reference sequence). Trimming took off 6 bases at V and 6 bases at J, with 18 bases between the two ends. CDR3 residues: CASSFSGGNGEQYF. As DNA, the CDR3 is TGTGCCAGCAGCTTCTCGGGGGGCAATGGCGAGCAGTACTTC.

The J gene is TRBJ2-2, the V gene TRBV13; possible D gene TRBD1, 6 bases. The length of the CDR3 is 17 residues. The V gene lost 1 base and the J gene lost 0 bases, with 12 bases spanning the gap. Germline values: CDR1 PRHDT, CDR2 FYEKMQ (reference sequence). In nucleotides, the CDR3 is TGTGCCAGCAGCTTAGCCCGACAGGCACCGAACACCGGGGAGCTGTTTTTT. Translating gives CASSLARQAPNTGELFF.

The gene calls are TRBV5-4 and TRBJ2-1; the match to TRBD1 covers 7 bases. CDR3 size: 16 residues. Germline loops: CDR1 SGHNT, CDR2 YYREEE (reference sequence). The V and J ends lost 5 bases and 0 bases, in that order; junction bases with no gene match: 8. Here the CDR3 DNA reads TGTGCCAGCAGTTCGGGACAGCCGAGCTCCTACAATGAGCAGTTCTTC. Translating it yields CASSSGQPSSYNEQFF.

This chain connects TRBV4-3 to TRBJ1-1, with a tentative D call TRBD1 (5 bases). V was cut by 1 base and J by 2 bases, with 17 bases left in between. Per the germline V gene, CDR1 is LGHNA and CDR2 is YSLEER. The CDR3 length is 17 residues. In nucleotides, the CDR3 is TGCGCCAGCAGCCAAGGGACGGGAGGAGGGGTTAACACTGAAGCTTTCTTT. Its protein product is CASSQGTGGGVNTEAFF.

This clone was detected a few times. This chain uses TRBV19 with TRBJ1-1; D not certain. The CDR3 is 13 amino acids. Germline loops: CDR1 LNHDA, CDR2 SQIVND (reference sequence). Trimming took off 5 bases at V and 1 base at J, with 8 bases between the two ends. The CDR3 sequence: CASSSLANTEAFF. CDR3 nucleotides: TGTGCCAGTAGTTCCCTGGCGAACACTGAAGCTTTCTTT.

The chain employs TRBV27 and TRBJ2-1; a possible D gene is TRBD1 (5 bases). V lost 3 bases to trimming and J lost 5 bases, with 11 bases between them. CDR3 length equals 14 residues. The germline V gene has CDR1 MNHEY and CDR2 SMNVEV (reference sequence). CDR3 DNA: TGTGCCAGCAGTTTGGGGCAGGTAAACAATGAGCAGTTCTTC. Translating gives CASSLGQVNNEQFF.

The V and J genes are TRBV7-8 and TRBJ1-5, with 8 bases identical to TRBD1. V lost 5 bases and J lost 2; bases outside the gene matches: 8. In germline, CDR1 is SGHVS, CDR2 FQNEAQ. The CDR3 consists of 16 residues. CDR3 sequence (DNA): TGTGCCAGCAGCCCACGGACAGGGTGGGGCAATCAGCCCCAGCATTTT. This translates into CASSPRTGWGNQPQHF.

This clone was seen only once. This rearrangement joins TRBV30 to TRBJ2-2; D may be TRBD2 (6 bases). Trimming took off 1 base at V and 3 bases at J, with 12 bases between the two ends. This CDR3 region has 15 residues. From germline, CDR1 is GTSNPN and CDR2 SVGIG (reference sequence). The CDR3 DNA reads as TGTGCCTGGAGTGAGTTTAGCGGACACACCGGGGAGCTGTTTTTT. The encoded protein is CAWSEFSGHTGELFF.

The chain has TRBV4-3 and TRBJ1-2, with D perhaps matching TRBD1 (6 bases). Germline V gene data show CDR1 as LGHNA and CDR2 as YSLEER. V lost 0 bases, J lost 6 bases, and 8 bases lay in between. The CDR3 contains 13 residues. The CDR3 spells CASSQDQGNGYTF. CDR3 coding DNA: TGCGCCAGCAGCCAAGATCAGGGGAATGGCTACACCTTC.

CDR3 coding DNA: TGCGCCAGCAGCCAAGAGGGACTGGGCGTTACGCAGTATTTT. As protein: CASSQEGLGVTQYF. The chain carries TRBV4-3 and TRBJ2-3; a weak D match, TRBD2 (6 bases). Germline V gene lookup returns CDR1 LGHNA and CDR2 YSLEER. The V gene lost 0 bases and the J gene lost 8 bases, with 12 bases spanning the gap. CDR3 length equals 14 residues.

The chain links TRBV28 to TRBJ1-5; unclear D gene. The length of the CDR3 is 12 residues. V lost 3 bases, J lost 6 bases, and 6 bases lay in between. Germline V gene lookup returns CDR1 MDHEN and CDR2 SYDVKM. This CDR3 is CASSFQSQPQHF. The CDR3 coding sequence is TGTGCCAGCAGTTTTCAGTCTCAGCCCCAGCATTTT.

The chain is built from TRBV5-8 and TRBJ1-4; D is perhaps TRBD1 (6 bases). Trimming removed 7 bases at V and 7 bases at J, with 11 bases between. Germline lookup yields CDR1 SGHTS and CDR2 YDEGEE. The CDR3 contains 12 residues. The chain's CDR3 is CASEDRSEKLFF. The CDR3 DNA reads TGTGCCAGCGAGGACAGAAGTGAAAAACTGTTTTTT.

The chain joins TRBV27 to TRBJ2-3, with 8 bases aligning to TRBD1. The germline CDR1 and CDR2 sequences are MNHEY and SMNVEV (reference sequence). The V gene end was trimmed by 9 bases and the J gene end by 3 bases; junction bases not matched to a gene: 11. The CDR3 loop spans 15 amino acids. Here the CDR3 reads CASKLGQGGTDTQYF. CDR3 sequence (DNA): TGTGCCAGTAAACTCGGACAGGGTGGGACAGATACGCAGTATTTT.

This chain's CDR3 is CASSQDGGSNEKLFF. DNA for the CDR3: TGCGCCAGCAGCCAAGACGGGGGGAGTAATGAAAAACTGTTTTTT. The rearrangement joins TRBV4-1 to TRBJ1-4; perhaps TRBD1 as D (5 bases). The length of the CDR3 is 15 residues. Per germline, CDR1 MGHRA and CDR2 YSYEKL. V lost 0 bases, J lost 4 bases, and 9 bases lay in between.

The V and J genes are TRBV28 and TRBJ2-1; TRBD2 matches 11 bases. V lost 3 bases and J lost 7; bases outside the gene matches: 11. Germline V gives CDR1 MDHEN, CDR2 SYDVKM. The CDR3 covers 17 residues. The DNA for the CDR3 is TGTGCCAGCAGTTTTTCGTTAGCGGGAGGGCCGGGTAATGAGCAGTTCTTC. This gives the protein CASSFSLAGGPGNEQFF.

The rearrangement joins TRBV7-6 to TRBJ2-5; D is possibly TRBD2 (5 bases). V lost 3 bases, J lost 1 base, and 15 bases lay in between. CDR1 SGHVS and CDR2 FNYEAQ come from the germline V gene. This CDR3 is built from 16 residues. The CDR3 sequence: CASSFRDNLFQETQYF. DNA for the CDR3: TGTGCCAGCAGCTTCCGGGATAACCTCTTCCAAGAGACCCAGTACTTC.

The chain uses TRBV10-1 and TRBJ2-2; 8 bases match TRBD2. The CDR3 is 17 residues long. Per the germline V gene, CDR1 is WNHNN and CDR2 is SYGVQD (reference sequence). V shed 0 bases and J 3 bases; nucleotides not matched to a gene: 6. CDR3 sequence reads: CASSESGSGMHTGELFF. The CDR3 region has the DNA TGCGCCAGCAGTGAGTCGGGTAGCGGGATGCACACCGGGGAGCTGTTTTTT.

The chain links TRBV28 to TRBJ1-1, with 7 bases matching TRBD1. After removal of 6 bases from V and 0 bases from J, the junction contained 7 bases not matched to a gene. The CDR3 contains 15 residues. The V gene's germline CDR1 is MDHEN and CDR2 SYDVKM. CDR3 sequence reads: CASRPDREVNTEAFF. As DNA, the CDR3 is TGTGCCAGCAGGCCAGACAGGGAAGTGAACACTGAAGCTTTCTTT.

J is TRBJ1-2 and V is TRBV12-5, with 7 bases that match TRBD1. This CDR3 contains 14 residues. In germline, CDR1 is LGHNT, CDR2 FRNRAP. V shed 6 bases and J 1 base; nucleotides not matched to a gene: 5. CDR3 sequence (DNA): TGTGCTAGTGGGGGGGACAGTATTAACTATGGCTACACCTTC. Translated, it gives CASGGDSINYGYTF.

The CDR3 DNA is TGTGCCAGCACCGGGACTAGCGGGAGGGCCGGCACAGATACGCAGTATTTT. This gives the protein CASTGTSGRAGTDTQYF. The chain links TRBV2 to TRBJ2-3; 16 nucleotides agree with TRBD2. The CDR3 contains 17 residues. The germline gives CDR1 SNHLY, CDR2 FYNNEI. The junction had 5 bases not matched to a gene; V was cut back by 7 bases and J by 1 base.